The source of this T cell receptor (beta chain) is a study of blood T cell repertoires in COVID-19. As for the study in general: The origin of the acute and convalescent COVID-19 samples was the United States, Italy and Spain.

Profiled with immunoSEQ multiplex PCR; TCRdb holds only in-frame clones, not every one. Here the sample spans 50,000 or so clones, about 89% being singletons. Between the trimmed V and J ends, which lost 3 bases and 1 base, there was a span of 8 bases. CDR1 is SEHNR and CDR2 is FQNEAQ in the germline V gene (reference sequence). CDR3 size: 14 residues. The TCR sequence derives from a man in his 70s with active COVID-19. Sequenced sample: peripheral blood. The J gene is TRBJ2-3, the V gene TRBV7-9; D gene unclear. CDR3 nucleotide sequence: TGTGCCAGCAGCTTTCGGAGCGGCACAGATACGCAGTATTTT. Translation gives CASSFRSGTDTQYF.